This T cell receptor (beta chain) was sequenced for a study of T cell changes during pregnancy in multiple sclerosis. The CDR3 is made up of 13 amino acids. Trimming cost V 1 base and J 9 bases, with 12 bases left between them. Germline V gives CDR1 SGHDN, CDR2 FVKESK. Method: immunoSEQ multiplex PCR; TCRdb's copy keeps in-frame clones and lacks some. The sample records 75,000 to 80,000 clones, about 94% being singletons. This TCR derives from a female donor in good health, enrolled as a control in a pregnancy study. The V and J genes are TRBV14 and TRBJ1-2; TRBD1 is a possible D gene (5 bases). Sequencing was performed on peripheral blood, taken in the second trimester of pregnancy. The CDR3 DNA follows: TGTGCCAGCAGCCAAGCTGGGGGGTATCGCTACACCTTC. Translated: CASSQAGGYRYTF.